Following are 22 T cell receptor beta chains from one sample sequenced in a study of T cells after yellow fever vaccination. One entry per CDR3 protein, called by TCRdb with MiXCR from the 5' RACE reads. The sample shows 50,000 to 75,000 distinct CDR3 sequences, about 6.6% of them seen only once. This sample comprised CD8+ T cells sorted from PBMCs, obtained on the day of the first yellow fever vaccination. The receptors derive from a man aged 18-30 years who received the YFV17D yellow fever vaccine.

This clonotype was observed at least ten times. The chain uses TRBV14 and TRBJ2-1; either TRBD1 or TRBD2 may fit D (5 bases each). Trimming left V 0 bases short and J 0 bases short, with 15 bases between. Germline V gene lookup returns CDR1 SGHDN and CDR2 FVKESK. The CDR3 sequence is 18 residues long. The CDR3 DNA reads as TGTGCCAGCAGCCAAGATTTGGGACGGTTAAACTCCTACAATGAGCAGTTCTTC. As protein: CASSQDLGRLNSYNEQFF.

There are many counts of this clonotype. The V and J genes are TRBV6-6 and TRBJ1-5; D is ambiguous. Germline V gene lookup returns CDR1 MNHNY and CDR2 SVGAGI (reference sequence). V dropped 5 bases and J dropped 6 bases, with 8 bases sitting between them. The CDR3 has 12 residues. CDR3 in DNA: TGTGCCAGCAGTCAAGGCTCTCAGCCCCAGCATTTT. Amino acids: CASSQGSQPQHF.

The sample holds one count of this clonotype. The rearrangement uses TRBV6-1 and TRBJ2-2; D remains unclear. Germline values: CDR1 MNHNS, CDR2 SASEGT. The V end lost 2 bases, the J end lost 2 bases, and 6 bases lay between the germline ends. The CDR3 is 14 amino acids. The CDR3 coding sequence is TGTGCCAGCAGTGAACGGGTAAACACCGGGGAGCTGTTTTTT. Encoded protein: CASSERVNTGELFF.

This clonotype was counted at least ten times. The chain is built from TRBV27 and TRBJ2-1; no clear D gene. Germline V CDR1 and CDR2: MNHEY, SMNVEV (reference sequence). Trimming left V 4 bases short and J 7 bases short, with 8 bases between. The CDR3 has 12 amino acids. CDR3 nucleotides: TGTGCCAGCAGTTACGGGTATAATGAGCAGTTCTTC. Translating it yields CASSYGYNEQFF.

This clonotype appeared a few times. This chain links TRBV10-3 with TRBJ2-5; D unresolved. Germline CDR1 and CDR2: ENHRY and SYGVKD. The CDR3 is 16 residues long. The ends were cut back, 2 bases at V and 5 bases at J, with 18 bases in the middle. In DNA, the CDR3 is TGTGCCATCAGTGAGCGAACGACATATCCGGGCGAGACCCAGTACTTC. Translation: CAISERTTYPGETQYF.

This clonotype was picked up a small number of times. CDR3 in amino acids: CASSPTSGSPSTDTQYF. The CDR3 DNA reads as TGCGCCAGCAGCCCGACTAGCGGATCTCCTAGCACAGATACGCAGTATTTT. The genes are TRBV4-1 and TRBJ2-3; 9 nucleotides agree with TRBD2. From germline, CDR1 is MGHRA and CDR2 YSYEKL. This CDR3 has 17 residues. V shed 4 bases, J shed 0 bases, and the junction held 8 bases outside the gene matches.

The chain has TRBV7-8 and TRBJ2-1; 9 positions match TRBD1. This CDR3 region has 14 residues. The V segment lost 3 bases and the J segment 9 bases; nucleotides outside the gene matches: 6. The germline V gene has CDR1 SGHVS and CDR2 FQNEAQ. CDR3 sequence: CASSLGQGSPEQFF. In nucleotides, the CDR3 is TGTGCCAGCAGCTTGGGACAGGGAAGTCCTGAGCAGTTCTTC.

V is TRBV6-1 and J is TRBJ1-1; TRBD1 aligns across 7 bases. The CDR3 contains 17 residues. Trimming removed 5 bases from V and 0 bases from J; junction bases left unmatched: 12. Germline V gene sequence: CDR1 MNHNS, CDR2 SASEGT. In nucleotides, the CDR3 is TGTGCCAGCAGTCCCCCGGGACAGAGAACTTTGAACACTGAAGCTTTCTTT. Its translation is CASSPPGQRTLNTEAFF.

This clonotype was observed a handful of times. The chain joins TRBV11-2 to TRBJ2-3; the D is unclear. Looked up from germline, CDR1 is SGHAT and CDR2 is FQNNGV. The V gene lost 0 bases and the J gene lost 5 bases, with 6 bases spanning the gap. The CDR3 totals 13 residues. The CDR3 spells CASSLDPIDTQYF. The CDR3 DNA reads as TGTGCCAGCAGCTTAGATCCTATAGATACGCAGTATTTT.

This clonotype was seen many times. The J gene is TRBJ2-1, the V gene TRBV19; D is perhaps TRBD1 or TRBD2 (6 bases each). The CDR3 sequence is 15 residues long. Germline-derived CDR1 and CDR2 are LNHDA and SQIVND (reference sequence). V was pared by 5 bases and J by 4 bases, with 15 bases between. This CDR3 is CASSPRGGTYNEQFF. The CDR3 DNA follows: TGTGCCAGTAGTCCCCGAGGGGGGACGTACAATGAGCAGTTCTTC.

This clonotype has more than one count but fewer than ten. The rearrangement links TRBV5-1 to TRBJ1-2; weak D call: TRBD1 (6 bases). The CDR3 totals 15 residues. Germline CDR1 reads SGHRS; CDR2 reads YFSETQ. V was shortened by 4 bases and J by 4 bases, with 17 bases between the two germline ends. The CDR3 sequence: CASSNPTGRPYGYTF. The CDR3 coding sequence is TGCGCCAGCAGCAACCCGACAGGCAGACCCTATGGCTACACCTTC.

In this sample, this clonotype turned up many times. Written as DNA, the CDR3 is TGTGCCAGCAGCCCAAGGACAGGGAGAGCAGATACGCAGTATTTT. Protein sequence: CASSPRTGRADTQYF. The chain carries TRBV27 and TRBJ2-3, with TRBD1 matching 8 bases. V trimming: 6 bases; J trimming: 4 bases; junction bases outside the gene matches: 9. The V gene's germline CDR1 is MNHEY and CDR2 SMNVEV (reference sequence). CDR3 length: 15 residues.

This clonotype was counted ten times or more. V and J are TRBV2 and TRBJ1-5; TRBD1 agrees at 10 bases. This CDR3 region has 17 residues. Trimming took 5 bases from V and 4 from J; bases not matched to a gene: 11. In germline, CDR1 is SNHLY, CDR2 FYNNEI. CDR3 coding DNA: TGTGCCAGCAGTACCGGTGGGACAGGGGTATTGAATCAGCCCCAGCATTTT. It encodes CASSTGGTGVLNQPQHF. The whole variable domain, remainder taken from reference TRBV2 and TRBJ1-5, is EPEVTQTPSHQVTQMGQEVILRCVPISNHLYFYWYRQILGQKVEFLVSFYNNEISEKSEIFDDQFSVERPDGSNFTLKIRSTKLEDSAMYFCASSTGGTGVLNQPQHFGDGTRLSIL.

This clonotype was counted between two and nine times. The genes are TRBV24-1 and TRBJ2-1; tentative D call: TRBD1 (5 bases). Germline-derived CDR1 and CDR2 are KGHDR and SFDVKD. The CDR3 is made up of 15 amino acids. The V end lost 5 bases, the J end lost 5 bases, and 15 bases lay between the germline ends. CDR3 DNA sequence: TGTGCCACCAGTGCTCCTGCGGACACCAACAATGAGCAGTTCTTC. It encodes CATSAPADTNNEQFF.

The gene calls are TRBV12-3 or TRBV12-4 and TRBJ2-4; D ambiguous. The germline V and J ends were trimmed by 4 bases and 0 bases, with 7 bases remaining between them. The CDR3 spans 14 residues. The CDR3 bases are TGTGCCAGCAGTTCTCTACTAGCCAAAAACATTCAGTACTTC. It specifies CASSSLLAKNIQYF.

This clonotype was detected many times. The chain employs TRBV4-1 and TRBJ2-3; possible D gene TRBD2, 6 bases. V lost 4 bases and J lost 7, with 9 bases in between. Per the germline V gene, CDR1 is MGHRA and CDR2 is YSYEKL. There are 12 residues in the CDR3. CDR3 sequence reads: CASSRDFHTQYF. CDR3 DNA sequence: TGCGCCAGCAGCCGGGACTTTCATACGCAGTATTTT.

This clonotype was seen at least ten times. The chain is built from TRBV7-9 and TRBJ2-5; a weak D match, TRBD1 (5 bases). Germline V gene lookup returns CDR1 SEHNR and CDR2 FQNEAQ (reference sequence). CDR3 size: 16 residues. Trimming left V 1 base short and J 2 bases short, with 14 bases between. CDR3 sequence: CASSLGGYVGQETQYF. In nucleotides, the CDR3 is TGTGCCAGCAGCTTAGGGGGCTACGTAGGGCAAGAGACCCAGTACTTC.

This clonotype was counted at least ten times. This chain links TRBV5-1 with TRBJ1-3, with D uncertain. The germline V gene has CDR1 SGHRS and CDR2 YFSETQ. The CDR3 is made up of 17 amino acids. With 8 bases removed from V and 0 bases from J, the gap between germline ends came to 21 bases. The CDR3 DNA follows: TGCGCCAGGGAATATCAGGCCCCGGGCTACTCTGGAAACACCATATATTTT. This translates into CAREYQAPGYSGNTIYF.

This clonotype was detected many times. The J gene is TRBJ2-7, the V gene TRBV7-9; 13 bases map to TRBD2. Germline CDR1 is SEHNR and CDR2 is FQNEAQ (reference sequence). CDR3 length: 15 amino acids. V lost 5 bases to trimming and J lost 4 bases; unmatched junction nucleotides: 5. The DNA of the CDR3 is TGTGCCAGCAGCCGCACTAGCGGGGGGGATTACGAGCAGTACTTC. This translates into CASSRTSGGDYEQYF.

This clonotype was seen at least ten times. V usage is TRBV15 and J usage is TRBJ2-7; D is unresolved. Per germline, CDR1 LNHNV and CDR2 YYDKDF (reference sequence). Trimming pared 4 bases from V and 0 bases from J, leaving 25 bases between. This CDR3 has 19 residues. CDR3 coding DNA: TGTGCCACCAGCACCCAGCTGAGTAAGACCAAAACCGTCTCCTACGAGCAGTACGTC. Translating it yields CATSTQLSKTKTVSYEQYV.

In regard to this clonotype: A much larger clone lies one base from this, so it may be a read error. The chain combines TRBV28 with TRBJ2-1; D gene uncertain. This CDR3 spans 10 amino acids. Trimming cost V 6 bases and J 7 bases, with 4 bases left between them. Germline V CDR1 and CDR2: MDHEN, SYDVKM. CDR3 nucleotides: TGTGCCAGCAGCCAGAATGAGCAGTTCTTC. This translates into CASSQNEQFF.

In regard to this clonotype: This may be a read error: a much more frequent sequence differs by one nucleotide. V is TRBV12-3 or TRBV12-4 and J is TRBJ2-3; D unresolved. CDR3 length: 15 residues. V was shortened by 3 bases and J by 2 bases, with 12 bases between the two germline ends. CDR3: CASSFSRAPTDTQYF. CDR3 DNA sequence: TGTGCCAGCAGTTTCTCGCGAGCGCCCACAGATACGCAGTATTTT.